The following is a TCR beta chain sequence with its context. The target antigen is unknown. Amplification used 60 Vbeta primers and 13 Jbeta primers. Assay: immunoSEQ multiplex PCR; the TCRdb copy retains only in-frame clones and omits some. The sample holds some 79,000 clones; more than 60% are singletons and the top ten take around 5.1%. The data are from a study of cytomegalovirus exposure and HLA in healthy donors. Whole-study results and caveats: Judged likely to be a sequencing artifact was a cluster of highly shared sequence variants.

The CDR3 loop spans 15 amino acids. V shed 2 bases and J 0 bases; nucleotides not matched to a gene: 4. The sequence derives from a male donor in good health and CMV-seropositive. The V call is TRBV23-1, the J call TRBJ2-7, with 7 nucleotides matching TRBD1. TRBV23-1 falls under the ORF class, with uncertain function. Sample: PBMCs. The CDR3: CASSQLQGCSYEQYF. The CDR3 nucleotides are TGCGCCAGCAGTCAACTACAGGGGTGCTCCTACGAGCAGTACTTC.